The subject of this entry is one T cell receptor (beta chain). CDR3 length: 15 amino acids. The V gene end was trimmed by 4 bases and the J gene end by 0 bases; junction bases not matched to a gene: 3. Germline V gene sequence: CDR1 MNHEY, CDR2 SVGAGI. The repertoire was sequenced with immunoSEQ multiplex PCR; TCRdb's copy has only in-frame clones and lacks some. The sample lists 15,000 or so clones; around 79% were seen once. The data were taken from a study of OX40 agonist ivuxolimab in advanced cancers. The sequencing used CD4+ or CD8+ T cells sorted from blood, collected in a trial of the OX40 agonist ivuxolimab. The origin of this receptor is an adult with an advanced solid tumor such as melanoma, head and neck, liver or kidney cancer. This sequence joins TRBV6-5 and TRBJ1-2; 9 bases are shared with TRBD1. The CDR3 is CASSSWTGANYGYTF. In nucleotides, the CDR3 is TGTGCCAGCAGTTCCTGGACAGGGGCTAACTATGGCTACACCTTC.